This TCR beta chain emerged from a study of CD4 T cells in relation to SARS-CoV-2 and coronaviruses. Overall study: PBMCs were cultured with antigen for 10 days before TCR beta sequencing. The restricting HLA molecule for shared crossreactive spike epitopes was mapped.

This table comes from immunoSEQ multiplex PCR, and its TCRdb copy is limited to in-frame clones, with some not included. The sample contains about 16,000 clones, about 78% of which appear only once. CD4+ T cells from unexposed donors were obtained before the COVID-19 pandemic (2011-2018). Isolation of CD4+ T cells took place after about 9 days in culture. Testing used SARS-CoV-2 S/N and four cold-coronavirus spikes on unexposed-donor CD4+ T cells, cells permitting. Trimming cost V 3 bases and J 2 bases; bases outside gene matches: 5. Germline V CDR1 and CDR2: MDHEN, SYDVKM. This CDR3 has 15 residues. This clone was observed a handful of times. Its antigen is undetermined.

The source material was CD4+ T cells from PBMCs, cultured in vitro. This chain uses TRBV28 with TRBJ1-2, with TRBD1 matching 8 bases. The TCR originated in a human donor in good health. CDR3 DNA: TGTGCCAGCAGTTTCCGGGACAGGAGCAACTATGGCTACACCTTC. Protein: CASSFRDRSNYGYTF.